This section outlines one TCR beta chain sequence together with its context. The data stem from a study of control samples from healthy donors and cancer patients. The CDR3 loop spans 14 amino acids. Per the germline V gene, CDR1 is LGHDT and CDR2 is YNNKEL (reference sequence). V shed 1 base and J shed 2 bases, with 7 bases lying between them. Profiling relied on immunoSEQ multiplex PCR, and the TCRdb table lists in-frame clones only, not all of them. The sample lists some 200,000 clones, around 94% occurring once. The rearrangement uses TRBV3-1 (or the pseudogene TRBV3-2) and TRBJ2-3; D gene uncertain. The source material was blood. The TCR comes from a man between 50 and 59 years old in good health. Written as DNA, the CDR3 is TGTGCCAGCAGCCAAGCCTACTACACAGATACGCAGTATTTT. Translating it yields CASSQAYYTDTQYF.